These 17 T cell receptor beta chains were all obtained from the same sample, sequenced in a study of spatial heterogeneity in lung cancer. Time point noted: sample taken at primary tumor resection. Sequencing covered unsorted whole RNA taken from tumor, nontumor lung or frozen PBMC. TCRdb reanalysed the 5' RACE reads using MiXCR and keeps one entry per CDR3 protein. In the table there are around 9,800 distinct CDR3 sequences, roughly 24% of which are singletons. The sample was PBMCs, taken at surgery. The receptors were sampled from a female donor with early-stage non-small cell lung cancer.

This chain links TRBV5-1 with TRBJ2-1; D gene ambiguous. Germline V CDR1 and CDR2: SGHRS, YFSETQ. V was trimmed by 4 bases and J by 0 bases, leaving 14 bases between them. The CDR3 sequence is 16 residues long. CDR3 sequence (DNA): TGCGCCAGCAGCAACCTTGGACGGAGCTCCTACAATGAGCAGTTCTTC. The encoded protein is CASSNLGRSSYNEQFF.

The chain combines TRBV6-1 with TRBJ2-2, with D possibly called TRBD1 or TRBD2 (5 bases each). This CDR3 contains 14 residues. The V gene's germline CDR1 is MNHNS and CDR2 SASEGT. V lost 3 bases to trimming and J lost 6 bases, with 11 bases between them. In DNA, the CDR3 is TGTGCCAGCAGTGACGGTGGGGGTGCCGGGGAGCTGTTTTTT. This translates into CASSDGGGAGELFF.

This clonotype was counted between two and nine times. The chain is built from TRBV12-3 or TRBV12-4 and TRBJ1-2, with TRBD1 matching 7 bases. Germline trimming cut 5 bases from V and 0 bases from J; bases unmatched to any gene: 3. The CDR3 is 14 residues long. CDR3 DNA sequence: TGTGCCAGCAGTAACAGGGGACCTAACTATGGCTACACCTTC. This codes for CASSNRGPNYGYTF.

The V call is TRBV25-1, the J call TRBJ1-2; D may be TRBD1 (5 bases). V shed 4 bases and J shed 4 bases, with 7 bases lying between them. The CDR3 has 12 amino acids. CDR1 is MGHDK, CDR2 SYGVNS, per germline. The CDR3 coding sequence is TGTGCCAGCAGTGGGGACGGCTATGGCTACACCTTC. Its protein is CASSGDGYGYTF.

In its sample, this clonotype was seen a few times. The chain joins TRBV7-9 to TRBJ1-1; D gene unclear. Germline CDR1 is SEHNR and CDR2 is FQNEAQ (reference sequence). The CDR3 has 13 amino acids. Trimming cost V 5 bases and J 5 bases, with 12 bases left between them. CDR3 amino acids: CASSAQIDTEAFF. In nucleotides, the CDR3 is TGTGCCAGCAGCGCCCAAATTGATACTGAAGCTTTCTTT.

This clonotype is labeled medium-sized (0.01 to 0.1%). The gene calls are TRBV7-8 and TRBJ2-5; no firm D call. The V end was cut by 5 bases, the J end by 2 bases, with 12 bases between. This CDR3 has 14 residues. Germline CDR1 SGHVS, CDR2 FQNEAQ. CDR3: CASSLDSIQETQYF. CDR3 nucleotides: TGTGCCAGCAGCCTCGACTCGATTCAAGAGACCCAGTACTTC.

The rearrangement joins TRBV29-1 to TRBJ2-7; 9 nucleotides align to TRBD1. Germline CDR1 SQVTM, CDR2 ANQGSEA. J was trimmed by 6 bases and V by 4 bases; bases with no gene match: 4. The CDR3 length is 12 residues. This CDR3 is CSVGEDRGEQYF. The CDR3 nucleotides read TGCAGCGTTGGCGAGGACAGGGGCGAGCAGTACTTC.

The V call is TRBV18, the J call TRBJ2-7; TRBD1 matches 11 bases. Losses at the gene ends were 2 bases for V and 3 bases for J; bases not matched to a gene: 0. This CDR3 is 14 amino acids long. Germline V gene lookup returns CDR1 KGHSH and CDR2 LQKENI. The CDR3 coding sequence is TGTGCCAGCTCACCAGGGACAGGGGGCTACGAGCAGTACTTC. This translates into CASSPGTGGYEQYF.

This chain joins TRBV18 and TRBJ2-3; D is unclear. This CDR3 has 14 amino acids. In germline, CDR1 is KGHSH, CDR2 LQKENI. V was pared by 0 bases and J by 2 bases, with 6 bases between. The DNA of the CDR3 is TGTGCCAGCTCACCACCAATTCTCACAGATACGCAGTATTTT. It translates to CASSPPILTDTQYF.

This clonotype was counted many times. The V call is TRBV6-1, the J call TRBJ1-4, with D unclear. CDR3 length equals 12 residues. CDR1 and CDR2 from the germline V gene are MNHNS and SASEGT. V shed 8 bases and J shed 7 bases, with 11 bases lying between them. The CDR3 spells CASLGFLEKLFF. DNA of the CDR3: TGTGCCAGCCTCGGGTTTCTTGAAAAACTGTTTTTT.

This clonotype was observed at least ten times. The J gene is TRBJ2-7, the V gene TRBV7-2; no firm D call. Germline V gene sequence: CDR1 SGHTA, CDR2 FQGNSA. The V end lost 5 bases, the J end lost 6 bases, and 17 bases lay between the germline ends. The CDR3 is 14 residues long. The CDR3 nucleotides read TGTGCCAGCAGCCCTATTCCGGCGGCGCCCGAGCAGTACTTC. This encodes CASSPIPAAPEQYF.

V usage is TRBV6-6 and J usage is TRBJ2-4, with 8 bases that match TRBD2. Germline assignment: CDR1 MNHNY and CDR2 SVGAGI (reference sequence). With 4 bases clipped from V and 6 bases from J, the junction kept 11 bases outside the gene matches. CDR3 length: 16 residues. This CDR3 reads CASSSPGGLVRNIQYF. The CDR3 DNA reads TGTGCCAGCAGTTCGCCCGGGGGACTAGTTAGAAACATTCAGTACTTC.

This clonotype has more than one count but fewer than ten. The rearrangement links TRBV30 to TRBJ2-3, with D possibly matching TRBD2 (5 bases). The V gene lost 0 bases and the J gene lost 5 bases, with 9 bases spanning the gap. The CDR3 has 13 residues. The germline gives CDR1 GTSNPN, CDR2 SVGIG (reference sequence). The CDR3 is CAWSVREGDTQYF. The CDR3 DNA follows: TGTGCCTGGAGTGTACGGGAAGGAGATACGCAGTATTTT.

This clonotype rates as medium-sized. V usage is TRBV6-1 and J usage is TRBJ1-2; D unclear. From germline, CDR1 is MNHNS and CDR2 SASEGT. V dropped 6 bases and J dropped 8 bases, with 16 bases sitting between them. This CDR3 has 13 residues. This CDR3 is CASSLDLILGYTF. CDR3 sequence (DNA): TGTGCCAGCAGCCTAGACCTTATTTTGGGCTACACCTTC.

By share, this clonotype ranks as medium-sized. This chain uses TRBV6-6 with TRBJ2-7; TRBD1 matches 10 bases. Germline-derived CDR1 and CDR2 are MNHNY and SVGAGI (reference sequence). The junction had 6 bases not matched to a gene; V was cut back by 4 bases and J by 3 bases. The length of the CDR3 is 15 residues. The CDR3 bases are TGTGCCAGCAGTTCCGGGACAGGGGACATCTACGAGCAGTACTTC. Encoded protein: CASSSGTGDIYEQYF.

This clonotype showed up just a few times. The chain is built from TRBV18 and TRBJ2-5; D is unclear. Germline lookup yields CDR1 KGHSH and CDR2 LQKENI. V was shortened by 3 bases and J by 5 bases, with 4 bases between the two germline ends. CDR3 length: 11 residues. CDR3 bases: TGTGCCAGCTCACCGTTGGAGACCCAGTACTTC. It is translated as CASSPLETQYF. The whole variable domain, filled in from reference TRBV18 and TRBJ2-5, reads NAGVMQNPRHLVRRRGQEARLRCSPMKGHSHVYWYRQLPEEGLKFMVYLQKENIIDESGMPKERFSAEFPKEGPSILRIQQVVRGDSAAYFCASSPLETQYFGPGTRLLVL.

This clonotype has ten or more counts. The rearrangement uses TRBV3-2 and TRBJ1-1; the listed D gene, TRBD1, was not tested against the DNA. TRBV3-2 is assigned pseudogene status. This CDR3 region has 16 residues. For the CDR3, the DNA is TGTGCCAGCAGCCGTCAAAATAGGTCCGGGTTAGCTGAAGCTTTCTTT. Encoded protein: CASSRQNRSGLAEAFF.